This TCR beta chain was identified during a study of blood T cell repertoires in COVID-19. Study at large: Italy, Spain and the United States were the sources of the convalescent and acute COVID-19 samples.

In the original processing: Counts of nucleated cells, estimated from reference gene primer amplification, were obtained. Data came from immunoSEQ multiplex PCR; TCRdb stores just in-frame clones and leaves some out. That table furnishes V, J and clone size, whereas the DNA furnished D and trimming. The sample records approximately 31,000 clones, approximately 91% being singletons. Sequencing used peripheral blood. The TCR was taken from a man aged 65 to 85 with active COVID-19.

The CDR3 region is CASSLGAGYAEQYF. CDR3 DNA sequence: TGTGCCAGCAGCTTAGGGGCGGGATACGCCGAGCAGTACTTC. V usage is TRBV11-2 and J usage is TRBJ2-7; maybe TRBD2 (6 bases). The V end was cut by 1 base, the J end by 6 bases, with 13 bases between. Germline-derived CDR1 and CDR2 are SGHAT and FQNNGV. This CDR3 spans 14 amino acids.